The TCR beta chain under discussion was sequenced for a study of long-term antiretroviral therapy in people with HIV. This clone has just a few counts. Its cognate antigen is unknown. Germline assignment: CDR1 LNHDA and CDR2 SQIVND (reference sequence). V lost 5 bases to trimming and J lost 6 bases; unmatched junction nucleotides: 4. CDR3 length equals 16 residues. Survey-level resolution applied to immunoSEQ assay v3.0. Measured with immunoSEQ multiplex PCR; TCRdb has only the in-frame clones, and not every one. This sample yields approximately 18,000 clones, of which 80% are seen a single time; roughly 10% belongs to the top ten. Study outcomes and limitations: Clones showing expansion before ART dominated the repertoire at all time points.

The TCR was taken from a woman between 40 and 50 years old with HIV. The chain combines TRBV19 with TRBJ2-2, with TRBD2 identical over 15 bases. This specimen was unsorted PBMCs, taken 0.2 years after starting antiretroviral therapy. This chain's CDR3 is CASSLRTSGGAGELFF. The CDR3 DNA follows: TGTGCCAGTAGTCTGCGGACTAGCGGGGGGGCCGGGGAGCTGTTTTTT. The variable domain in full, completed from reference TRBV19 and TRBJ2-2, reads DGGITQSPKYLFRKEGQNVTLSCEQNLNHDAMYWYRQDPGQGLRLIYYSQIVNDFQKGDIAEGYSVSREKKESFPLTVTSAQKNPTAFYLCASSLRTSGGAGELFFGEGSRLTVL.